A single sample gave rise to the 20 T cell receptor beta chains below, sequenced in a study of blood T cell repertoires in COVID-19. The repertoire was sequenced with immunoSEQ multiplex PCR; TCRdb's copy has only in-frame clones and lacks some. The profile shows approximately 200,000 clones, just under 90% of them singletons. The specimen sequenced was peripheral blood. These receptor sequences come from a man aged 25 to 45 with COVID-19, enrolled during active disease.

This clone is a singleton in its sample. V gene TRBV5-1 combines with J gene TRBJ1-6; tentatively, D is TRBD1 (6 bases). Trimming cost V 0 bases and J 9 bases, with 19 bases left between them. Germline CDR1 SGHRS, CDR2 YFSETQ. The CDR3 totals 17 residues. The CDR3 DNA reads as TGCGCCAGCAGCTTGGCCGGGGGGGCCTCGAACATTTCACCCCTCCACTTT. It yields the protein CASSLAGGASNISPLHF.

The chain employs TRBV2 and TRBJ2-7, with D possibly TRBD2 on 6 matching bases. Germline CDR1 reads SNHLY; CDR2 reads FYNNEI. CDR3 length equals 18 residues. V was clipped by 4 bases and J by 2 bases, with 24 bases between them. For the CDR3, the DNA is TGTGCCAGCAGTGGCTCGGGGGTAAGCGTCATTAAGGCCTACGAGCAGTACTTC. This gives the protein CASSGSGVSVIKAYEQYF.

The V gene is TRBV4-3, the J gene TRBJ1-6; a weak D match, TRBD1 (5 bases). The CDR3 is 15 residues long. The germline gives CDR1 LGHNA, CDR2 YSLEER. V was clipped by 0 bases and J by 8 bases, with 11 bases between them. CDR3 sequence: CASSQDRDLDSPLHF. In DNA form, the CDR3 reads TGCGCCAGCAGCCAAGACAGGGATCTAGATTCACCCCTCCACTTT.

The J gene is TRBJ2-2, the V gene TRBV11-3; 10 positions agree with TRBD2. The J segment lost 4 bases and the V segment lost 0 bases, leaving 8 bases of the junction unmatched. The CDR3 has 18 residues. Germline V gene data show CDR1 as SGHNT and CDR2 as YENEEA. The CDR3 DNA sequence: TGTGCCAGCAGCTTAGACGGTAGCGGGAGGTTGGGCACCGGGGAGCTGTTTTTT. Protein product: CASSLDGSGRLGTGELFF.

The CDR3 is CASGRGANYGYTF. CDR3 coding DNA: TGTGCCAGTGGCAGGGGAGCTAACTATGGCTACACCTTC. The chain carries TRBV19 and TRBJ1-2, with D tentatively TRBD1 (6 bases). Between the trimmed V and J ends, which lost 8 bases and 0 bases, there was a span of 10 bases. Germline CDR1 is LNHDA and CDR2 is SQIVND (reference sequence). The CDR3 is made up of 13 amino acids.

The chain has TRBV4-1 and TRBJ2-1; 9 bases map to TRBD1. V shed 0 bases, J shed 1 base, and the junction held 7 bases outside the gene matches. From germline, CDR1 is MGHRA and CDR2 YSYEKL. This CDR3 contains 18 residues. The CDR3 region has the DNA TGCGCCAGCAGCCAAGAGTGGCCCGGGACAGGGTCCTACAATGAGCAGTTCTTC. Protein sequence: CASSQEWPGTGSYNEQFF.

This chain links TRBV29-1 with TRBJ2-7, with TRBD1 identical over 8 bases. The CDR3 spans 15 residues. After removal of 2 bases from V and 1 base from J, the junction contained 7 bases not matched to a gene. Germline V gene data show CDR1 as SQVTM and CDR2 as ANQGSEA. CDR3 in amino acids: CSVESRGTGSYEQYF. The CDR3 DNA reads as TGCAGCGTTGAAAGCCGGGGGACAGGTTCCTACGAGCAGTACTTC.

The CDR3 protein is CASSLLTGDSGNTIYF. CDR3 nucleotide sequence: TGTGCCAGCAGTTTACTTACAGGGGACTCTGGAAACACCATATATTTT. This chain uses TRBV28 with TRBJ1-3; TRBD1 aligns across 7 bases. From germline, CDR1 is MDHEN and CDR2 SYDVKM. This CDR3 comprises 16 residues. Losses at the gene ends were 2 bases for V and 0 bases for J; bases not matched to a gene: 4. Drawing the rest from reference TRBV28 and TRBJ1-3, the complete variable domain is DVKVTQSSRYLVKRTGEKVFLECVQDMDHENMFWYRQDPGLGLRLIYFSYDVKMKEKGDIPEGYSVSREKKERFSLILESASTNQTSMYLCASSLLTGDSGNTIYFGEGSWLTVV.

The chain is built from TRBV18 and TRBJ1-3; possibly TRBD1 for D (6 bases). V dropped 5 bases and J dropped 2 bases, with 16 bases sitting between them. This CDR3 has 16 residues. The germline gives CDR1 KGHSH, CDR2 LQKENI. The CDR3 loop reads CASSGYTPGAGNTIYF. The CDR3 DNA sequence: TGTGCCAGCTCAGGCTACACCCCAGGGGCTGGAAACACCATATATTTT.

The gene calls are TRBV3-1 (or the pseudogene TRBV3-2) and TRBJ2-3, with TRBD1 matching over 12 bases. The CDR3 sequence is 16 residues long. CDR1 is LGHDT and CDR2 is YNNKEL in the germline V gene (reference sequence). Losses at the gene ends were 1 base for V and 6 bases for J; bases not matched to a gene: 5. As DNA, the CDR3 is TGTGCCAGCAGCCAAGTGGGACAGGGGGCGGCGGATACGCAGTATTTT. The encoded protein is CASSQVGQGAADTQYF.

The chain is built from TRBV2 and TRBJ2-6, with D perhaps TRBD2 (5 bases). Germline V lookup: CDR1 SNHLY, CDR2 FYNNEI. The CDR3 sequence is 16 residues long. The CDR3 DNA reads as TGTGCTTCGGACGGGGTGTCCTCCTATGGGGCCAACGTCCTGACTTTC. The encoded protein is CASDGVSSYGANVLTF.

The rearrangement links TRBV19 to TRBJ2-2; tentative D call: TRBD1 (6 bases). This CDR3 spans 15 amino acids. V lost 11 bases and J lost 4, with 20 bases in between. Germline CDR1 LNHDA, CDR2 SQIVND (reference sequence). The CDR3 reads CAASVGAQGTGELFF. The CDR3 DNA sequence: TGTGCCGCCTCCGTGGGGGCGCAGGGCACCGGGGAGCTGTTTTTT.

This sequence joins TRBV5-8 and TRBJ2-1; TRBD1 matches 9 bases. Germline CDR1 SGHTS, CDR2 YDEGEE. The CDR3 is made up of 13 amino acids. V lost 6 bases to trimming and J lost 6 bases; unmatched junction nucleotides: 4. The CDR3 here is CASNLDRGNEQFF. The CDR3 nucleotides read TGTGCCAGCAACCTGGACAGGGGCAATGAGCAGTTCTTC.

V is TRBV7-9 and J is TRBJ1-1, with 8 bases fitting TRBD1. CDR1 is SEHNR, CDR2 FQNEAQ, per germline (reference sequence). This CDR3 is 16 amino acids long. V lost 2 bases to trimming and J lost 1 base; unmatched junction nucleotides: 6. CDR3 sequence (DNA): TGTGCCAGCAGCTTATCAGGGGGCCGCTGGAACACTGAAGCTTTCTTT. It encodes CASSLSGGRWNTEAFF.

This chain joins TRBV29-1 and TRBJ1-2; unclear D gene. CDR1 is SQVTM, CDR2 ANQGSEA, per germline. This CDR3 region has 13 residues. With 3 bases removed from V and 6 bases from J, the gap between germline ends came to 14 bases. CDR3 in amino acids: CSVDRREGNGYTF. In nucleotides, the CDR3 is TGCAGCGTTGACCGCCGGGAGGGCAATGGCTACACCTTC.

The CDR3 DNA sequence: TGTGCCAGCAGCTTAGCCCTTGGCAGGCCCGCAGATACGCAGTATTTT. Residues: CASSLALGRPADTQYF. The rearrangement joins TRBV7-2 to TRBJ2-3; D gene uncertain. CDR1 is SGHTA, CDR2 FQGNSA, per germline. Trimming cost V 0 bases and J 4 bases, with 14 bases left between them. The CDR3 consists of 16 residues.

On this clone itself: Other DNA sequences in this specimen translate into the identical CDR3. The chain has TRBV18 and TRBJ1-1; D unresolved. CDR3 length: 13 residues. With 2 bases removed from V and 2 bases from J, the gap between germline ends came to 6 bases. Germline V gives CDR1 KGHSH, CDR2 LQKENI. CDR3 sequence: CASSPNSNTEAFF. CDR3 nucleotide sequence: TGTGCCAGCTCACCAAACAGTAACACTGAAGCTTTCTTT.

The chain has TRBV5-5 and TRBJ1-1, with D unclear. Trimming stripped 1 base from V and 0 bases from J, with 13 bases between. Per the germline V gene, CDR1 is SGHKS and CDR2 is YYEKEE (reference sequence). The CDR3 contains 16 residues. The CDR3 DNA is TGTGCCAGCAGCTTGTTAGGAGGGCAGTTGAACACTGAAGCTTTCTTT. Its translation: CASSLLGGQLNTEAFF. The full variable domain, its missing parts supplied by reference TRBV5-5 and TRBJ1-1, is DAGVTQSPTHLIKTRGQQVTLRCSPISGHKSVSWYQQVLGQGPQFIFQYYEKEERGRGNFPDRFSARQFPNYSSELNVNALLLGDSALYLCASSLLGGQLNTEAFFGQGTRLTVV.

The rearrangement joins TRBV5-1 to TRBJ2-1; 14 nucleotides agree with TRBD2. CDR3 length: 18 residues. Germline V lookup: CDR1 SGHRS, CDR2 YFSETQ. J was trimmed by 1 base and V by 0 bases; bases with no gene match: 3. Here the CDR3 DNA reads TGCGCCAGCAGCTTGGAAGGGACTAGCGGGGGATCCTACAATGAGCAGTTCTTC. Its protein is CASSLEGTSGGSYNEQFF.

A few counts support this clone. The CDR3 is CASSPWGTRLNYGYTF. CDR3 nucleotides: TGCGCCAGCAGCCCCTGGGGGACACGTCTTAACTATGGCTACACCTTC. The rearrangement joins TRBV5-1 to TRBJ1-2, with D perhaps TRBD1 (6 bases). Trimming left V 4 bases short and J 1 base short, with 17 bases between. The CDR3 sequence is 16 residues long. The germline gives CDR1 SGHRS, CDR2 YFSETQ.